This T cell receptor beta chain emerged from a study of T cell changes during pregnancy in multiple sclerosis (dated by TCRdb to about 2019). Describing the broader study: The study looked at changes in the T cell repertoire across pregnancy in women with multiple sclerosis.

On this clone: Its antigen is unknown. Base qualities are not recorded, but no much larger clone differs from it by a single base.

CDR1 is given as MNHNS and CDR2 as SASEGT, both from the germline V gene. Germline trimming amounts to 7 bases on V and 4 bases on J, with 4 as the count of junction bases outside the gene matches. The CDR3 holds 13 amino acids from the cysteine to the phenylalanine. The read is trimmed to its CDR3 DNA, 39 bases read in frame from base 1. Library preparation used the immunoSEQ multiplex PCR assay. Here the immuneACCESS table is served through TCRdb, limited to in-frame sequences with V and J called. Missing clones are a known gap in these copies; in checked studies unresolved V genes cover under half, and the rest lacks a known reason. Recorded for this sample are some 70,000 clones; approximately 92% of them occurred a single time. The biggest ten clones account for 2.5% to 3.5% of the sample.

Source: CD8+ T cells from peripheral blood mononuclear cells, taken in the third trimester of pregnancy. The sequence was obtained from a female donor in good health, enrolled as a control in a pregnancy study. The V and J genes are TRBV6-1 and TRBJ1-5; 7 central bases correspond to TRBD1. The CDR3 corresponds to CASMTGTNQPQHF. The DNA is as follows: TGTGCCAGCATGACAGGGACGAATCAGCCCCAGCATTTT.